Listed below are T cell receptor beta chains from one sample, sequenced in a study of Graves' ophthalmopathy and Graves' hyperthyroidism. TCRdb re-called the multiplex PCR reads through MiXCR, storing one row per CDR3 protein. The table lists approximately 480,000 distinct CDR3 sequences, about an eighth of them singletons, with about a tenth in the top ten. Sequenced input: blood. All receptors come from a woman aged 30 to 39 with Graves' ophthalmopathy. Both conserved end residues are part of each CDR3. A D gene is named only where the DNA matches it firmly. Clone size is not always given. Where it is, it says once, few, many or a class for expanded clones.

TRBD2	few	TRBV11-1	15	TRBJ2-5	TGTGCCAGCAGCGCGGACGGGACTAGGGAAGAGACCCAGTACTTC	CASSADGTREETQYF
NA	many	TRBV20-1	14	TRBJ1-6	TGCAGTGCTAGAGGGAAAGGGGATAGCTCACCCCTCCACTTT	CSARGKGDSSPLHF
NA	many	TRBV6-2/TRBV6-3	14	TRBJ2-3	TGTGCCAGCAGTTATGGAGGGCCCACAGATACGCAGTATTTT	CASSYGGPTDTQYF
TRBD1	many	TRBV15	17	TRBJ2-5	TGTGCCACCAGTACCCGAGGGGCAGGGGGAATCGGGGAGACCCAGTACTTC	CATSTRGAGGIGETQYF
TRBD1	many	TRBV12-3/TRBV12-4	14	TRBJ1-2	TGTGCCAGCAGTAGGGGACAGGGGAGCTATGGCTACACCTTC	CASSRGQGSYGYTF
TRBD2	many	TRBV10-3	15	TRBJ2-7	TGTGCCACCAGGCCCGGGACTAGCGGCTCCTACGAGCAGTACTTC	CATRPGTSGSYEQYF
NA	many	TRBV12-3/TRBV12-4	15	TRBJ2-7	TGTGCCAGCAGTTTAAGCAGCGATTCGGCGGGCGAGCAGTACTTC	CASSLSSDSAGEQYF
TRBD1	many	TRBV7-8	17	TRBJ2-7	TGTGCCAGCAGCTTTAGGGACAGGGGGCCATCCTCCTACGAGCAGTACTTC	CASSFRDRGPSSYEQYF
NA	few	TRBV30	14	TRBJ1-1	TGTGCCTGGATCTTTGACAGCGAGGACACTGAAGCTTTCTTT	CAWIFDSEDTEAFF
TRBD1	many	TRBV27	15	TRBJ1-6	TGTGCCAGCGGTGCTGCTTGGGACAGGCTGTCGGCCCTCCACTTT	CASGAAWDRLSALHF
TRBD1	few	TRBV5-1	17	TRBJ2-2	TGCGCCAGCAGTCCTCCATTGGGACAGGCTCGCACCGGGGAGCTGTTTTTT	CASSPPLGQARTGELFF
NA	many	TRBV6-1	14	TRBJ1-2	TGTGCCAGCAGTGAAGTCCCAGCCAACTATGGCTACACCTTC	CASSEVPANYGYTF
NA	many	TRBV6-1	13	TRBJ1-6	TGTGCCAGCAGTGAGACGGCGGATTCACCCCTCCACTTT	CASSETADSPLHF
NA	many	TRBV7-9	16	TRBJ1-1	TGTGCCAGCAGCTTAGGGGGACCTCAGCTGAACACTGAAGCTTTCTTT	CASSLGGPQLNTEAFF
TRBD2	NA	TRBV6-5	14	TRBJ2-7	TGTGCCAGCAGTTACGGCGGGGGGCTGTACGAGCAGTACTTC	CASSYGGGLYEQYF
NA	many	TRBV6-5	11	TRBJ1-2	TGTGCCAGCAGTTACTCAGGGGTCTACACCTTC	CASSYSGVYTF
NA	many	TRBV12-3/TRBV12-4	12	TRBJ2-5	TGTGCCAGCAGTTTAGCGGGCAGGGCGACCTACTTC	CASSLAGRATYF
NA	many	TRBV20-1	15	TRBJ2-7	TGCAGTGCTAGGGGTTTGGGACACTACTACTACGAGCAGTACTTC	CSARGLGHYYYEQYF
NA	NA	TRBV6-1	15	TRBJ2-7	TGTGCCAGCAGTGAAATTTCTGGGCAGTACAACGAGCAGTACTTC	CASSEISGQYNEQYF
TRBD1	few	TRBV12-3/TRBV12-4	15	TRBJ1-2	TGTGCCAGCAGGGGGGATTGGACAGGGCTGAGGGGCTACACCTTC	CASRGDWTGLRGYTF
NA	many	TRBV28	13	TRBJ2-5	TGTGCCAGCAGTTTCGGGTGGGAAGAGACCCAGTACTTC	CASSFGWEETQYF
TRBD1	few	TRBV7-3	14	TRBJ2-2	TGTGCCAGCAGCTTCGACAGGGACACCGGGGAGCTGTTTTTT	CASSFDRDTGELFF
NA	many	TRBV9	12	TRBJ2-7	TGTGCCAGCAGCCAAAAACCCTACGAGCAGTACTTC	CASSQKPYEQYF
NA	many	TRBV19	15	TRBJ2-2	TGTGCCAGTAGTATAGTTGCGGGGAACACCGGGGAGCTGTTTTTT	CASSIVAGNTGELFF
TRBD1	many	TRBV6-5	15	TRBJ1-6	TGTGCCAGCAGTTACTCCGGGACAGAGAATTCACCCCTCCACTTT	CASSYSGTENSPLHF
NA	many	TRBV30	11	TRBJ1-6	TGTGCCTGGAGTGGTGGTTCACCCCTCCACTTT	CAWSGGSPLHF
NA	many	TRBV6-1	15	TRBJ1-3	TGTGCCAGCAGTGAAGCCACCCAGACGTTAAACACCATATATTTT	CASSEATQTLNTIYF
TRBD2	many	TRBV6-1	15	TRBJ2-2	TGTGCCAGCAGTGAGCAGCGGGGGAACACCGGGGAGCTGTTTTTT	CASSEQRGNTGELFF
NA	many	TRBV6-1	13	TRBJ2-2	TGTGCCAGCCGCCGGGGTAAAGCCGGGGAGCTGTTTTTT	CASRRGKAGELFF
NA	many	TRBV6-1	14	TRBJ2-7	TGTGCCAGCAACACAGAACTAGCCAGATACGAGCAGTACTTC	CASNTELARYEQYF
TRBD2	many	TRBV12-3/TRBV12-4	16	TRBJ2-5	TGTGCCAGCAGGTCGAGCGGGAGGGGCTATCAAGAGACCCAGTACTTC	CASRSSGRGYQETQYF
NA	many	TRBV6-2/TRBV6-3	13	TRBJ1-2	TGTGCCAGCACCCTCCCCGGCGACTATGGCTACACCTTC	CASTLPGDYGYTF
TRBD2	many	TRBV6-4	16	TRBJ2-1	TGTGCCAGCAGCAAGCTAGCGGGTAGCTCCTACAATGAGCAGTTCTTC	CASSKLAGSSYNEQFF
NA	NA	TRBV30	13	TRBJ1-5	TGTGCCTGGGCCCCCGGGCCCTCTCGGCCCCAGCATTTT	CAWAPGPSRPQHF
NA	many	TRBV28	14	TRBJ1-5	TGTGCCAGCAGTTTTCAGGGGCGAAATCAGCCCCAGCATTTT	CASSFQGRNQPQHF
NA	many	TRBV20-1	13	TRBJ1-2	TGCAGTGCGGACGGGGGGGGTGATTATGGCTACACCTTC	CSADGGGDYGYTF
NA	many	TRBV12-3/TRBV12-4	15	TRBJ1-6	TGTGCCAGCAGTACCGGACAGCCTTATAATTCACCCCTCCACTTT	CASSTGQPYNSPLHF
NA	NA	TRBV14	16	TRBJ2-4	TGTGCCAGCAGCCAAGGGTGGCAGGGAGTCAAAAACATTCAGTACTTC	CASSQGWQGVKNIQYF
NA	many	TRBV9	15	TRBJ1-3	TGTGCCAGCAGCGTAGAGAGGGGGGCCGGAAACACCATATATTTT	CASSVERGAGNTIYF
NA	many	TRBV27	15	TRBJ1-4	TGTGCCAGCAGTTTCGCAGGAGCAACTAATGAAAAACTGTTTTTT	CASSFAGATNEKLFF
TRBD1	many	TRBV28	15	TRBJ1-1	TGTGCCAGCACCCCGGACAGGGGTCGTAACACTGAAGCTTTCTTT	CASTPDRGRNTEAFF
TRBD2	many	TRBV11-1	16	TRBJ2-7	TGTGCCAGCAGCCCCACTCGGGGGAGGGACTCCTACGAGCAGTACTTC	CASSPTRGRDSYEQYF
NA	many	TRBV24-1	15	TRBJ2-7	TGTGCCACCAGTGATTGGACAGGGACTACCTACGAGCAGTACTTC	CATSDWTGTTYEQYF
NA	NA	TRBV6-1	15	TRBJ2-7	TGTGCCAGCAGTAGCGCCGGGACGAGCTCCTACGAGCAGTACTTC	CASSSAGTSSYEQYF
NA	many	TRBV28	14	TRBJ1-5	TGTGCCAGCAACTCGGAACTTAGCAATCAGCCCCAGCATTTT	CASNSELSNQPQHF
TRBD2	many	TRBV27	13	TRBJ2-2	TGTGCCAGCGAGAGCGGGGAGGCCGGGGAGCTGTTTTTT	CASESGEAGELFF
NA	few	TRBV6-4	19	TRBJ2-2	TGTGCCAGCAGTGAGAAGCAGGGGTTCGGGAGTTCGGGCACCGGGGAGCTGTTTTTT	CASSEKQGFGSSGTGELFF
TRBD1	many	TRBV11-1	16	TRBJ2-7	TGTGCCAGCAGCTCCACCAGACGGACAGGGATCTACGAGCAGTACTTC	CASSSTRRTGIYEQYF
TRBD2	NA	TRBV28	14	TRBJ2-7	TGTGCCAGCAGTACCTCTAGCGGGAGCTACGAGCAGTACTTC	CASSTSSGSYEQYF
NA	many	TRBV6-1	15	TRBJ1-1	TGTGCCAGCAGTGGCAGATTGGAGGCGAACACTGAAGCTTTCTTT	CASSGRLEANTEAFF
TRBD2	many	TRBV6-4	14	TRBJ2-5	TGTGCCAGCAGTGAGGGAGGGGACCAAGAGACCCAGTACTTC	CASSEGGDQETQYF
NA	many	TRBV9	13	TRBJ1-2	TGTGCCAGCAGCGTAACGTTTGAGGGTGGCTACACCTTC	CASSVTFEGGYTF
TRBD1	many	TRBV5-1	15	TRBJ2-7	TGCGCCAGCAGCGGCGGACAGGGAAGGTACTACGAGCAGTACTTC	CASSGGQGRYYEQYF
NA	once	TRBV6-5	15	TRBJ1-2	TGTGCCAGCAGTTACTCGGCACAATTCCCTTGGGGCTACACCTTC	CASSYSAQFPWGYTF
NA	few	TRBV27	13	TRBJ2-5	TGTGCCAGCGGGGAACTCGAGGTAGAGACCCAGTACTTC	CASGELEVETQYF
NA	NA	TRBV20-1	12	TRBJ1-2	TGCAGTGCTGGGCTCGGAAACTATGGCTACACCTTC	CSAGLGNYGYTF
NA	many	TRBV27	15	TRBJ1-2	TGTGCCAGCAGTTTCGGACAGAAGGGGTCCGGGGGCTACACCTTC	CASSFGQKGSGGYTF